Each of the 24 T cell receptor beta chains below was sequenced from the same sample in a study of T cells in localized non-small cell lung cancer. The table came from immunoSEQ multiplex PCR; TCRdb's copy has only in-frame clones and leaves some out. The sample shows around 41,000 clones, roughly 86% of them seen only once. The sample in question was peripheral blood, obtained before any cancer treatment. Receptors were obtained from a woman between 18 and 50 years old with stage III lung adenocarcinoma.

The rearrangement links TRBV6-5 to TRBJ1-2, with D possibly TRBD1 on 6 matching bases. The CDR3 is 13 residues long. The V end lost 6 bases, the J end lost 8 bases, and 16 bases lay between the germline ends. Germline V gene data show CDR1 as MNHEY and CDR2 as SVGAGI. The CDR3 DNA reads as TGTGCCAGCAGCCCGTTGGGGGCCGGGGGCTACACCTTC. Translating it yields CASSPLGAGGYTF.

The chain couples TRBV10-3 to TRBJ2-1, with TRBD2 matching 7 bases. Germline CDR1 is ENHRY and CDR2 is SYGVKD. The CDR3 sequence is 12 residues long. DNA for the CDR3: TGTGCAGTCGCGGGGGCCTACAATGAGCAGTTCTTC. It translates to CAVAGAYNEQFF.

This clone was recorded a few times. V gene TRBV7-2 combines with J gene TRBJ1-5; unclear D gene. Germline CDR1 reads SGHTA; CDR2 reads FQGNSA. The CDR3 runs to 13 residues. V lost 1 base and J lost 4, with 5 bases in between. The CDR3 protein is CASSLGLNQPQHF. The CDR3 nucleotides read TGTGCCAGCAGCTTAGGTCTGAATCAGCCCCAGCATTTT.

This sequence joins TRBV6-1 and TRBJ2-3, with D unresolved. Germline CDR1 reads MNHNS; CDR2 reads SASEGT. Trimming removed 6 bases from V and 5 bases from J, with 12 bases in between. This CDR3 region has 13 residues. The CDR3 DNA reads TGTGCCAGCAGGATATTCAATATAGATACGCAGTATTTT. This translates into CASRIFNIDTQYF.

The CDR3 protein is CASRARPGGETQYF. CDR3 DNA: TGTGCCAGCAGGGCCCGGCCGGGGGGAGAGACCCAGTACTTC. The chain is built from TRBV27 and TRBJ2-5, with 7 nucleotides matching TRBD2. V lost 6 bases to trimming and J lost 4 bases; unmatched junction nucleotides: 8. Germline loops: CDR1 MNHEY, CDR2 SMNVEV (reference sequence). The CDR3 extends over 14 amino acids.

V usage is TRBV6-4 and J usage is TRBJ2-1, with 8 bases fitting TRBD1. CDR3 length: 15 amino acids. Trimming removed 7 bases from V and 0 bases from J; junction bases left unmatched: 5. The germline CDR1 and CDR2 sequences are MRHNA and SNTAGT. The CDR3 is CASIPDRGSYNEQFF. CDR3 sequence (DNA): TGTGCCAGCATCCCCGACAGGGGCTCCTACAATGAGCAGTTCTTC.

V is TRBV2 and J is TRBJ2-4; D is perhaps TRBD1 or TRBD2 (5 bases each). V was pared by 7 bases and J by 8 bases, with 18 bases between. Germline CDR1 reads SNHLY; CDR2 reads FYNNEI. There are 14 residues in the CDR3. The CDR3 region has the DNA TGTGCCAGCACCCTGAACCAAGTGGGGGACATTCAGTACTTC. Translation gives CASTLNQVGDIQYF.

The CDR3 reads CASVGSGSYEQYF. CDR3 coding DNA: TGTGCCAGCGTGGGGTCGGGAAGCTACGAGCAGTACTTC. The rearrangement links TRBV2 to TRBJ2-7, with a possible D match to TRBD2 (5 bases). V was pared by 8 bases and J by 3 bases, with 14 bases between. Germline V gives CDR1 SNHLY, CDR2 FYNNEI. CDR3 size: 13 residues.

The rearrangement joins TRBV5-4 to TRBJ2-5; D may be TRBD2 (7 bases). Germline assignment: CDR1 SGHNT and CDR2 YYREEE (reference sequence). V was pared by 4 bases and J by 3 bases, with 16 bases between. CDR3 length: 15 residues. CDR3 coding DNA: TGTGCCAGCAGCCCGTCGGGGGGCGAAAAAGAGACCCAGTACTTC. Its protein is CASSPSGGEKETQYF.

This chain uses TRBV7-2 with TRBJ2-7; D not resolved. This CDR3 contains 13 residues. With 1 base removed from V and 3 bases from J, the gap between germline ends came to 7 bases. CDR1 and CDR2 (germline): SGHTA, FQGNSA. The CDR3 is CASSLGRFYEQYF. The CDR3 DNA sequence: TGTGCCAGCAGCTTAGGACGGTTCTACGAGCAGTACTTC.

V and J are TRBV14 and TRBJ2-2; 7 nucleotides agree with TRBD2. CDR1 and CDR2 (germline): SGHDN, FVKESK. Trimming at V came to 1 base and at J to 2 bases, leaving 19 bases not matched to a gene. The CDR3 consists of 21 residues. CDR3 nucleotides: TGTGCCAGCAGCCAAGGAACCACCAAGCGGGATTCGTTTAGCAACACCGGGGAGCTGTTTTTT. It translates to CASSQGTTKRDSFSNTGELFF.

The chain is built from TRBV7-3 and TRBJ2-3, with D unclear. Trimming removed 5 bases from V and 4 bases from J, with 13 bases in between. The CDR3 covers 14 residues. Germline values: CDR1 SGHTA, CDR2 FQGTGA. CDR3 amino acids: CASSPNPQADTQYF. The CDR3 DNA reads as TGTGCCAGCAGCCCCAACCCACAAGCAGATACGCAGTATTTT.

Concerning this clone itself: This sample includes further DNA sequences coding for the same CDR3. V usage is TRBV6-6 and J usage is TRBJ2-7; no definite D call. CDR1 is MNHNY, CDR2 SVGAGI, per germline (reference sequence). The V gene lost 3 bases and the J gene lost 6 bases, with 15 bases spanning the gap. The CDR3 loop spans 14 amino acids. For the CDR3, the DNA is TGTGCCAGCAGTTATCCCTCTTCTGGGTCCGAGCAGTACTTC. Its protein is CASSYPSSGSEQYF.

The chain employs TRBV5-1 and TRBJ1-5, with D perhaps TRBD1 (5 bases). The CDR3 spans 15 residues. The V end was cut by 4 bases, the J end by 2 bases, with 13 bases between. Per germline, CDR1 SGHRS and CDR2 YFSETQ. The CDR3 DNA reads as TGCGCCAGCAGCCAGGGAGGTATAGGCAATCAGCCCCAGCATTTT. This translates into CASSQGGIGNQPQHF.

This sequence joins TRBV13 and TRBJ1-6; D is unresolved. Deletions cut 6 bases from V and 10 bases from J, with 10 bases between. This CDR3 region has 12 residues. Germline CDR1 PRHDT, CDR2 FYEKMQ (reference sequence). CDR3 DNA: TGTGCCAGCAGTTTCGAGACGTCACCCCTCCACTTT. The encoded protein is CASSFETSPLHF.

The V gene is TRBV11-3, the J gene TRBJ2-3, with 10 bases lining up with TRBD2. The CDR3 totals 16 residues. V gave up 1 base and J gave up 2 bases; unmatched junction bases: 3. Germline lookup yields CDR1 SGHNT and CDR2 YENEEA. The CDR3 nucleotides read TGTGCCAGCAGCTTAGGGGGGACTAGCGACACAGATACGCAGTATTTT. This codes for CASSLGGTSDTDTQYF.

The chain has TRBV27 and TRBJ2-1, with D perhaps TRBD1 or TRBD2 (5 bases each). The CDR3 consists of 15 residues. V lost 2 bases and J lost 8, with 16 bases in between. Germline values: CDR1 MNHEY, CDR2 SMNVEV (reference sequence). The DNA for the CDR3 is TGTGCCAGCAGTTTAAAAGGCAGGGCGGGCGATGAGCAGTTCTTC. Translated: CASSLKGRAGDEQFF.

CDR3 sequence: CASSQPGGFYNEQFF. CDR3 coding DNA: TGCGCCAGCAGCCAGCCCGGGGGTTTCTACAATGAGCAGTTCTTC. This chain links TRBV4-1 with TRBJ2-1, with D perhaps matching TRBD2 (6 bases). V was shortened by 3 bases and J by 3 bases, with 12 bases between the two germline ends. Germline CDR1 reads MGHRA; CDR2 reads YSYEKL. This CDR3 contains 15 residues.

The rearrangement joins TRBV11-2 to TRBJ2-4; D is uncertain. Germline CDR1 reads SGHAT; CDR2 reads FQNNGV. The CDR3 contains 16 residues. Trimming removed 5 bases from V and 4 bases from J, with 18 bases in between. CDR3 sequence: CASSPGLLASKNIQYF. CDR3 sequence (DNA): TGTGCCAGCAGCCCGGGCCTCTTGGCGAGTAAAAACATTCAGTACTTC.

This chain uses TRBV28 with TRBJ2-1; D might be TRBD2 (6 bases). The CDR3 runs to 15 residues. Germline CDR1 and CDR2: MDHEN and SYDVKM. The V end was cut by 2 bases, the J end by 7 bases, with 15 bases between. CDR3 loop: CASSLGGTPGNEQFF. The CDR3 nucleotides are TGTGCCAGCAGTTTAGGCGGGACCCCGGGGAATGAGCAGTTCTTC.

CDR3 sequence (DNA): TGTGCCAGCAGCCCTCTGGCTGCTGGAAACACCATATATTTT. Amino acids: CASSPLAAGNTIYF. The chain carries TRBV7-9 and TRBJ1-3; D gene ambiguous. This CDR3 comprises 14 residues. Between the trimmed V and J ends, which lost 5 bases and 2 bases, there was a span of 10 bases. Germline V CDR1 and CDR2: SEHNR, FQNEAQ (reference sequence).

This rearrangement joins TRBV7-2 to TRBJ2-1, with 10 bases that match TRBD2. The CDR3 is made up of 15 amino acids. CDR1 and CDR2 (germline): SGHTA, FQGNSA. J lost 9 bases, V lost 5 bases, and 10 bases had no gene match. CDR3 loop: CASSPQSGGALEQFF. The CDR3, as DNA: TGTGCCAGCAGCCCTCAAAGCGGGGGGGCCCTTGAGCAGTTCTTC.

CDR3: CASSLREGGQFF. The CDR3 DNA reads as TGTGCCAGCAGCTTACGGGAGGGCGGGCAGTTCTTC. The V and J genes are TRBV7-8 and TRBJ2-1, with TRBD2 matching 8 bases. Germline loops: CDR1 SGHVS, CDR2 FQNEAQ. V was pared by 2 bases and J by 12 bases, with 3 bases of the junction left unmatched. The CDR3 length is 12 residues.

The CDR3 coding sequence is TGCGCCAGCAGCTTGGACGGGCCTACCGGGGAGCTGTTTTTT. It is translated as CASSLDGPTGELFF. The chain has TRBV5-1 and TRBJ2-2, with D hard to call. Trimming shortened V by 0 bases and J by 5 bases, and 8 bases separated the two germline ends. The CDR3 sequence is 14 residues long. Germline V CDR1 and CDR2: SGHRS, YFSETQ.